Below are 32 T cell receptor beta chains sequenced from a single sample in a study of T-cell reconstitution after alpha-beta-depleted transplantation in children. Researchers prepared the TCRbeta library using unique molecular identifiers, the study reports. TCRdb re-called the PCR reads with MiXCR, one entry per CDR3 protein. Here the sample spans 610,000 or so distinct CDR3 sequences, roughly 27% being singletons. Source: PBMCs, taken before TCRalphabeta/CD19-depleted stem cell transplant. These receptor sequences come from a boy less than two years old with Wiskott-Aldrich syndrome, due to receive a stem cell transplant.

The chain joins TRBV5-1 to TRBJ2-2, with TRBD2 identical over 10 bases. Looked up from germline, CDR1 is SGHRS and CDR2 is YFSETQ. The CDR3 length is 15 residues. Unmatched junction bases numbered 5, after V lost 2 bases and J lost 7 bases. CDR3 region: CASSLAGGRDGELFF. CDR3 nucleotide sequence: TGCGCCAGCAGCTTAGCGGGAGGGCGAGACGGGGAGCTGTTTTTT.

The chain has TRBV20-1 and TRBJ2-1; possible D gene TRBD1, 5 bases. Germline V gene lookup returns CDR1 DFQATT and CDR2 SNEGSKA (reference sequence). The CDR3 is 13 amino acids. Trimming took off 5 bases at V and 7 bases at J, with 15 bases between the two ends. CDR3 nucleotides: TGCAGTGCTTGGACACAGAAGTTTAATGAGCAGTTCTTC. The encoded protein is CSAWTQKFNEQFF.

The chain has TRBV10-3 and TRBJ1-2; 7 nucleotides agree with TRBD1. With V trimmed by 4 bases and J by 8 bases, 7 bases remained unmatched. This CDR3 is built from 13 residues. Germline CDR1 reads ENHRY; CDR2 reads SYGVKD. The CDR3 coding sequence is TGTGCCATCAGTGGATTTAGGACAGGCGGCTACACCTTC. Translated, it gives CAISGFRTGGYTF.

The V and J genes are TRBV12-3 or TRBV12-4 and TRBJ2-7, with a tentative D call TRBD2 (6 bases). V lost 3 bases, J lost 2 bases, and 17 bases lay in between. The CDR3 is made up of 16 amino acids. In DNA, the CDR3 is TGTGCCAGCAGTTTTTGGGTCTCTAGCGAGACCTACGAGCAGTACTTC. Its protein product is CASSFWVSSETYEQYF.

This chain uses TRBV7-2 with TRBJ1-2, with 7 bases matching TRBD1. The CDR3 contains 13 residues. The V gene end was trimmed by 1 base and the J gene end by 8 bases; junction bases not matched to a gene: 4. The germline CDR1 and CDR2 sequences are SGHTA and FQGNSA. CDR3: CASSLDRGRGYTF. The CDR3 nucleotides are TGTGCCAGCAGCTTAGACAGGGGCAGAGGCTACACCTTC.

The gene calls are TRBV6-5 and TRBJ1-3, with D unresolved. The germline CDR1 and CDR2 sequences are MNHEY and SVGAGI. There are 14 residues in the CDR3. The V end lost 4 bases, the J end lost 4 bases, and 11 bases lay between the germline ends. CDR3 amino acids: CASSLSRFGNTIYF. The CDR3 nucleotides read TGTGCCAGCAGTTTATCAAGGTTCGGAAACACCATATATTTT.

V usage is TRBV6-5 and J usage is TRBJ2-5, with unresolved D. Germline CDR1 and CDR2: MNHEY and SVGAGI. The V end was cut by 5 bases, the J end by 1 base, with 17 bases between. This CDR3 contains 16 residues. The CDR3 DNA follows: TGTGCCAGCAGTAACCTCCCAGACAAATTCCAAGAGACCCAGTACTTC. Protein: CASSNLPDKFQETQYF.

This clonotype was counted between two and nine times. This sequence joins TRBV7-3 and TRBJ2-7, with TRBD1 matching 7 bases. CDR1 and CDR2 from the germline V gene are SGHTA and FQGTGA. This CDR3 comprises 13 residues. V lost 1 base, J lost 6 bases, and 3 bases stayed unmatched. CDR3 loop: CASSLNRGGEQYF. The CDR3 DNA is TGTGCCAGCAGCTTAAACAGGGGCGGCGAGCAGTACTTC.

The V and J genes are TRBV11-2 and TRBJ2-7; no firm D call. CDR3 length: 15 amino acids. CDR1 is SGHAT, CDR2 FQNNGV, per germline. V gave up 0 bases and J gave up 1 base, with 10 bases separating them. CDR3 sequence: CASSLDVFPSYEQYF. CDR3 DNA: TGTGCCAGCAGCTTAGATGTCTTCCCGTCCTACGAGCAGTACTTC.

V usage is TRBV20-1 and J usage is TRBJ2-7, with TRBD1 identical over 10 bases. With 6 bases clipped from V and 4 bases from J, the junction kept 15 bases outside the gene matches. Germline lookup yields CDR1 DFQATT and CDR2 SNEGSKA (reference sequence). The CDR3 is 16 residues long. This CDR3 is CSALTDRGRFGYEQYF. The CDR3, as DNA: TGCAGTGCCCTAACCGACAGGGGGCGGTTTGGGTACGAGCAGTACTTC.

The chain is built from TRBV29-1 and TRBJ2-7; TRBD1 agrees at 7 bases. The CDR3 covers 12 residues. After removal of 4 bases from V and 6 bases from J, the junction contained 6 bases not matched to a gene. Germline CDR1 SQVTM, CDR2 ANQGSEA. In DNA form, the CDR3 reads TGCAGCGTTGGAACTAGACAGGGCGAGCAGTACTTC. This sequence encodes CSVGTRQGEQYF.

The CDR3 is CATSRGVQNSPLHF. In nucleotides, the CDR3 is TGTGCCACCAGCAGAGGAGTACAGAATTCACCCCTCCACTTT. V usage is TRBV15 and J usage is TRBJ1-6; no definite D call. Trimming left V 1 base short and J 7 bases short, with 8 bases between. The V gene's germline CDR1 is LNHNV and CDR2 YYDKDF (reference sequence). The CDR3 runs to 14 residues.

This clonotype was found a few times. V and J are TRBV19 and TRBJ1-2; 7 bases match TRBD1. V lost 4 bases, J lost 6 bases, and 2 bases stayed unmatched. The CDR3 contains 12 residues. Germline V gives CDR1 LNHDA, CDR2 SQIVND (reference sequence). The CDR3 protein is CASSTTGHGYTF. The CDR3 DNA reads as TGTGCCAGTAGTACGACAGGGCATGGCTACACCTTC.

This clonotype was detected a few times. V is TRBV12-3 or TRBV12-4 and J is TRBJ2-3, with D uncertain. This CDR3 has 13 residues. The V and J ends lost 5 bases and 5 bases respectively, with 11 bases between them. The CDR3 nucleotides read TGTGCCAGCAGTGACCCAACGGGAGATACGCAGTATTTT. This translates into CASSDPTGDTQYF.

The chain links TRBV19 to TRBJ2-1; D unresolved. The CDR3 spans 16 residues. The germline V and J ends were trimmed by 0 bases and 4 bases, with 13 bases remaining between them. Germline-derived CDR1 and CDR2 are LNHDA and SQIVND (reference sequence). Here the CDR3 DNA reads TGTGCCAGTAGTATAGATGGTAGGGCCCGTTACAATGAGCAGTTCTTC. Translation: CASSIDGRARYNEQFF.

The chain recombines TRBV5-5 with TRBJ2-7, with D unresolved. CDR1 and CDR2 from the germline V gene are SGHKS and YYEKEE (reference sequence). The V gene lost 6 bases and the J gene lost 2 bases, with 9 bases spanning the gap. This CDR3 has 12 amino acids. The CDR3: CASTPDAYEQYF. Written as DNA, the CDR3 is TGTGCCAGCACTCCGGACGCCTACGAGCAGTACTTC. The variable domain in full, with the rest retrieved from reference TRBV5-5 and TRBJ2-7, is DAGVTQSPTHLIKTRGQQVTLRCSPISGHKSVSWYQQVLGQGPQFIFQYYEKEERGRGNFPDRFSARQFPNYSSELNVNALLLGDSALYLCASTPDAYEQYFGPGTRLTVT.

This clonotype was detected only a few times. J is TRBJ2-2 and V is TRBV20-1, with unresolved D. V lost 0 bases and J lost 9, with 8 bases in between. This CDR3 is 12 amino acids long. In germline, CDR1 is DFQATT, CDR2 SNEGSKA (reference sequence). CDR3 loop: CSAREGSRELFF. In nucleotides, the CDR3 is TGCAGTGCTAGAGAGGGCAGTCGGGAGCTGTTTTTT.

The rearrangement joins TRBV7-9 to TRBJ2-3, with D possibly TRBD2 on 5 matching bases. Germline V gives CDR1 SEHNR, CDR2 FQNEAQ (reference sequence). Deletions cut 5 bases from V and 6 bases from J, with 18 bases between. The CDR3 is made up of 15 amino acids. CDR3 in DNA: TGTGCCAGCAGCATATGGGAAGTTGGGGAGGATACGCAGTATTTT. This encodes CASSIWEVGEDTQYF.

The chain uses TRBV12-3 or TRBV12-4 and TRBJ2-7; TRBD1 might be the D (6 bases). Between the trimmed V and J ends, which lost 3 bases and 6 bases, there was a span of 18 bases. The length of the CDR3 is 15 residues. The CDR3 nucleotides are TGTGCCAGCAGTTTGGTGGTAGGGGACAAATCCGAGCAGTACTTC. Its translation: CASSLVVGDKSEQYF.

The chain recombines TRBV5-1 with TRBJ2-1; 8 bases align to TRBD2. Germline lookup yields CDR1 SGHRS and CDR2 YFSETQ. This CDR3 has 15 amino acids. The V gene end was trimmed by 0 bases and the J gene end by 10 bases; junction bases not matched to a gene: 9. The CDR3 DNA follows: TGCGCCAGCAGCTTGGACGGACTAGCCTACGAGGAGCAGTTCTTC. Its translation is CASSLDGLAYEEQFF.

J is TRBJ1-2 and V is TRBV7-9; 8 bases match TRBD1. The CDR3 sequence is 17 residues long. The ends lost 6 bases at V and 2 bases at J; junction bases unmatched: 14. CDR1 and CDR2 (germline): SEHNR, FQNEAQ (reference sequence). Here the CDR3 reads CASRGTGQVIPNYGYTF. The CDR3 DNA follows: TGTGCCAGCAGGGGGACGGGACAGGTTATCCCCAACTATGGCTACACCTTC.

This clonotype was seen a few times. This chain joins TRBV6-5 and TRBJ2-1; 7 positions match TRBD1. In germline, CDR1 is MNHEY, CDR2 SVGAGI. V shed 1 base and J 5 bases; nucleotides not matched to a gene: 11. The length of the CDR3 is 17 residues. In nucleotides, the CDR3 is TGTGCCAGCAGTTACTTGACAGGGTTAGGGGAAAACAATGAGCAGTTCTTC. Its protein product is CASSYLTGLGENNEQFF.

A few counts support this clonotype. The gene calls are TRBV20-1 and TRBJ1-1; D unclear. The CDR3 consists of 14 residues. V lost 3 bases and J 0 bases, leaving 11 bases between the germline ends. Germline V gene sequence: CDR1 DFQATT, CDR2 SNEGSKA (reference sequence). Written as DNA, the CDR3 is TGCAGTGCTAGGTCGGATAGGGTGAACACTGAAGCTTTCTTT. Translating it yields CSARSDRVNTEAFF.

CDR3 coding DNA: TGTGCCAGCAGCCAGCTAGCGGTGACCGGGGAGCTGTTTTTT. Translating it yields CASSQLAVTGELFF. V gene TRBV14 combines with J gene TRBJ2-2, with 7 bases matching TRBD2. Germline CDR1 and CDR2: SGHDN and FVKESK. This CDR3 spans 14 amino acids. V lost 3 bases to trimming and J lost 5 bases; unmatched junction nucleotides: 3.

This clonotype was counted only a few times. The J gene is TRBJ2-7, the V gene TRBV6-4; 11 nucleotides align to TRBD2. Germline V gene data show CDR1 as MRHNA and CDR2 as SNTAGT. CDR3 size: 18 residues. Trimming removed 0 bases from V and 3 bases from J; junction bases left unmatched: 10. CDR3 residues: CASSDSTSGMSTNYEQYF. The CDR3 nucleotides are TGTGCCAGCAGTGACTCGACTAGCGGGATGTCGACCAACTACGAGCAGTACTTC.

This clonotype came up a few times. The V call is TRBV14, the J call TRBJ2-7; no definite D call. Trimming removed 1 base from V and 6 bases from J, with 7 bases in between. The germline V gene encodes CDR1 SGHDN and CDR2 FVKESK. The CDR3 loop spans 12 amino acids. CDR3 region: CASSQVVGEQYF. CDR3 sequence (DNA): TGTGCCAGCAGCCAAGTTGTGGGCGAGCAGTACTTC.

The chain joins TRBV5-1 to TRBJ1-4, with 9 bases fitting TRBD1. The germline V gene has CDR1 SGHRS and CDR2 YFSETQ. The J segment lost 7 bases and the V segment lost 3 bases, leaving 7 bases of the junction unmatched. This CDR3 has 15 amino acids. The CDR3 DNA is TGCGCCAGCAGCTATATTCCGGGACAGGGTGAAAAACTGTTTTTT. Translated, it gives CASSYIPGQGEKLFF. The entire variable domain, with the rest obtained from reference TRBV5-1 and TRBJ1-4, is as follows: KAGVTQTPRYLIKTRGQQVTLSCSPISGHRSVSWYQQTPGQGLQFLFEYFSETQRNKGNFPGRFSGRQFSNSRSEMNVSTLELGDSALYLCASSYIPGQGEKLFFGSGTQLSVL.

The table lists this clonotype with a few counts. The chain recombines TRBV29-1 with TRBJ1-2; D may be TRBD1 (5 bases). CDR1 and CDR2 from the germline V gene are SQVTM and ANQGSEA. The V gene lost 5 bases and the J gene lost 4 bases, with 8 bases spanning the gap. The CDR3 covers 11 residues. CDR3 nucleotides: TGCAGCGTTCGAGGGGTCTATGGCTACACCTTC. Its translation is CSVRGVYGYTF. Full variable domain (outside the CDR3, taken from reference TRBV29-1 and TRBJ1-2): SAVISQKPSRDICQRGTSLTIQCQVDSQVTMMFWYRQQPGQSLTLIATANQGSEATYESGFVIDKFPISRPNLTFSTLTVSNMSPEDSSIYLCSVRGVYGYTFGSGTRLTVV.

This chain connects TRBV6-2 or TRBV6-3 to TRBJ2-7, with no clear D. CDR1 is MNHEY, CDR2 SVGEGT, per germline. The CDR3 is 11 residues long. Trimming shortened V by 4 bases and J by 5 bases, and 6 bases separated the two germline ends. The CDR3 spells CASSSLNEQYF. CDR3 coding DNA: TGTGCCAGCAGTTCCCTTAACGAGCAGTACTTC.

The chain combines TRBV6-5 with TRBJ2-3, with D perhaps given as TRBD1 or TRBD2 (5 bases each). Germline V gives CDR1 MNHEY, CDR2 SVGAGI. With 2 bases removed from V and 1 base from J, the gap between germline ends came to 16 bases. The CDR3 sequence is 17 residues long. The CDR3 loop is CASSYGVGDTGTDTQYF. Written as DNA, the CDR3 is TGTGCCAGCAGTTACGGCGTGGGGGATACTGGCACAGATACGCAGTATTTT.

This clonotype has just a few counts. The junction differs from germline at one of its ends, possibly a read error. This chain uses TRBV7-2 with TRBJ2-2, with D maybe TRBD1 (5 bases). This CDR3 is built from 15 residues. The germline CDR1 and CDR2 sequences are SGHTA and FQGNSA. CDR3 loop: CASSLGRGNTGELFF. The CDR3 nucleotides are TGCGCCAGCAGCTTGGGAAGGGGGAACACCGGGGAGCTGTTTTTT.

This sequence joins TRBV4-2 and TRBJ2-2, with a possible D match to TRBD2 (6 bases). The CDR3 is 19 residues long. Trimming shortened V by 1 base and J by 1 base, and 19 bases separated the two germline ends. CDR1 and CDR2 from the germline V gene are LGHNA and YNFKEQ. The CDR3 is CASSQGLILAGKNTGELFF. The DNA for the CDR3 is TGTGCCAGCAGCCAAGGGCTGATACTAGCCGGGAAGAACACCGGGGAGCTGTTTTTT.